Many counts were recorded for the clone carrying this TCR beta chain. Its antigen is unidentified. The sample originates from a study of glioma-infiltrating T cells. The study, taken as a whole, reports: Gliomas, especially low-grade, showed above-expected tissue-blood divergence; non-neoplastic patients showed below. CDR3 overlap between tissue and blood was very small.

The V and J ends lost 4 bases and 5 bases respectively, with 12 bases between them. This CDR3 spans 13 amino acids. Germline-derived CDR1 and CDR2 are MNHEY and SVGEGT. TCR alpha and beta CDR3 regions were amplified from RNA using iRepertoire nested multiplex PCR. For one-step reverse transcription and amplification, about 90-400 ng of tissue mRNA or PBMC total RNA was used. In TCRdb, the multiplex PCR reads were re-called with MiXCR into one record per CDR3 protein. The repertoire has approximately 110,000 distinct CDR3 sequences, about 23% of them found once; the top ten carry around 15%. Sequencing input: glioma tissue, nonneoplastic brain tissue, or PBMCs (not recorded which). This sequence joins TRBV6-2 or TRBV6-3 and TRBJ2-7; tentatively, D is TRBD1 (6 bases). This sequence originates from a human donor with low-grade glioma or glioblastoma, undergoing nonglioma brain surgery, or in good health (not recorded which). The CDR3 DNA follows: TGTGCCAGCAGTTCGATACAGGGCCACGAGCAGTACTTC. Protein product: CASSSIQGHEQYF.